Below, one T cell receptor (beta chain) is given with its context. Its recognized antigen is unknown. No much larger clone is present one base from it, and per-base qualities are unavailable. Peripheral blood CD8+ and CD4+ T cells from healthy donors, Susac syndrome patients and multiple sclerosis patients were profiled using high-throughput TCR beta sequencing. The Susac syndrome patients fulfilled recently defined diagnostic criteria for definite or probable disease. Bulk CD8+ and CD4+ T cells were purified by magnetic negative isolation, while CD8+ TEMRA cells were enriched using FACS. Blood was collected in EDTA tubes and processed within 24 hours, with PBMCs isolated through density gradient centrifugation. PBMCs destined for TCR sequencing were cryopreserved in liquid nitrogen and later thawed in a 37 °C water bath. The sorted or isolated CD4+, CD8+ and CD8+ TEMRA cells reached a purity of at least 90%.

This sample was taken from a study of CD8 T cells in Susac syndrome (dated 2019 in TCRdb). For the wider study: Of the Susac syndrome patients who were sequenced, eight or nine were in clinical remission while about six had clinically active disease. At the time of blood withdrawal, Susac syndrome patients were either therapy-naive, taking corticosteroids (with some also receiving IVIg), or on IVIg alone. Repertoire sequencing was used to test whether CD8+ T cell activation and differentiation in Susac syndrome was antigen driven. CD8+ T cell repertoire clonality was compared between fewer than 13 healthy donors, roughly 14 Susac syndrome patients and 15 multiple sclerosis patients. General findings and caveats noted by the study authors: In the total CD8+ and CD8+ TEMRA repertoires, approximately 17 and five Susac-specific public clones, respectively, were identified. CD8+ repertoires in Susac syndrome showed clonal expansion, which was highest in CD8+ TEMRA cells and was greater in clinically active patients than in remitting patients. The TCR sequencing and HLA analysis was acknowledged to have included a relatively small number of individuals.

CDR1 and CDR2 (PRHDT, FYEKMQ) derive from the germline V gene (reference sequence). From the cysteine up to the phenylalanine, the CDR3 has a length of 15 residues. Just the 45-base CDR3 DNA is kept, in frame starting at base 1. At the junction V is shortened by 4 bases and J by 3 bases, with 13 bases in between. RNA was extracted using the RNeasy kit, and roughly 0.45 to 1 ug of the RNA was reverse transcribed with random hexamers. The immunoSEQ multiplex PCR assay, which covers 54 Vbeta and 13 Jbeta segments, was used to amplify TCR beta CDR3 regions. To correct PCR amplification bias, a synthetic template baseline was used for both primer optimization and computational correction. The paper's processing steps were these. Reads were annotated to V, D and J genes according to IMGT and were analyzed with immunoSEQ Analyzer, with only productive sequences retained. Clonality was calculated as one minus the Shannon entropy normalized by log2 of the number of productive unique sequences. For each patient and control, public and private clones were evaluated among the 100 most prevalent clones. A clone was defined as Susac-specific if it was absent from the healthy and MS cohorts, from more than 850 published viral clones and from other ImmuneACCESS disease sequences. Through fastp at Q25 and MiXCR, TCRdb rebuilt clones from the public reads, retaining in-frame beta chains. Each entry merges the rows of one CDR3 protein and shows their most common DNA and genes. TCRdb, not the original authors, processed these V and J calls. Within this sample are approximately 120,000 distinct CDR3 sequences, with about 94% of them counted one time only. The biggest ten clones account for around 0.2% of the sample.

What was sequenced was CD8+ T cells from PBMCs. Rearrangement joined TRBV13 to TRBJ2-1; the D gene could be either TRBD1 or TRBD2, each agreeing at 5 bases. The TCR comes from a human donor with Susac syndrome. The DNA sequence is as follows: TGTGCCAGCAGCTCGCCGGGACCCTACTACAATGAGCAGTTCTTC. Its product reads: CASSSPGPYYNEQFF.